These 19 T cell receptor beta chains came from one sample sequenced in a study of chemoradiotherapy in HPV16-positive cancers (dated by TCRdb to 2021 to 2024). The library relied on the immunoSEQ multiplex PCR assay. Sourced from immuneACCESS, this table was stored by TCRdb with only in-frame sequences that have V and J called. A share of the clones is absent; for the studies checked, an unresolved V gene accounts for under half, and the remainder has no known explanation. The sample records approximately 5,700 clones, about 86% of which are singletons. Clones ranked in the top ten supply approximately 2.4% of the sample. The sequenced sample was tumor tissue, obtained from a patient who underwent chemoradiotherapy. The origin of the receptors is a human donor with HPV-associated anogenital cancer.

J is TRBJ2-3 and V is TRBV11-1; D gene uncertain. Trimming took off 5 bases at V and 4 bases at J, with 10 bases between the two ends. The CDR3 loop spans 13 amino acids. The V gene's germline CDR1 is SGHAT and CDR2 FQDESV (reference sequence). CDR3 region: CASSPKEADTQYF. The CDR3 DNA follows: TGTGCCAGCAGCCCAAAAGAGGCAGATACGCAGTATTTT. Using reference TRBV11-1 and TRBJ2-3 for the parts outside the CDR3, the full variable domain is EAEVAQSPRYKITEKSQAVAFWCDPISGHATLYWYRQILGQGPELLVQFQDESVVDDSQLPKDRFSAERLKGVDSTLKIQPAELGDSAMYLCASSPKEADTQYFGPGTRLTVL.

The chain recombines TRBV28 with TRBJ2-1, with 11 bases identical to TRBD2. This CDR3 spans 18 amino acids. Germline CDR1 reads MDHEN; CDR2 reads SYDVKM. With V trimmed by 4 bases and J by 0 bases, 8 bases remained unmatched. The CDR3 nucleotides are TGTGCCAGCAGTTCCGGGACTAGCGGAGTGAGCTCCTACAATGAGCAGTTCTTC. Protein product: CASSSGTSGVSSYNEQFF.

The J gene is TRBJ2-5, the V gene TRBV27, with D maybe TRBD2 (6 bases). Germline CDR1 is MNHEY and CDR2 is SMNVEV (reference sequence). The CDR3 covers 13 residues. The germline V and J ends were trimmed by 7 bases and 0 bases, with 9 bases remaining between them. The CDR3 sequence: CASKGTYQETQYF. The CDR3 nucleotides are TGTGCCAGCAAAGGGACTTACCAAGAGACCCAGTACTTC.

The chain carries TRBV30 and TRBJ1-1, with 8 bases matching TRBD1. This CDR3 is built from 15 residues. Germline V gene sequence: CDR1 GTSNPN, CDR2 SVGIG (reference sequence). Unmatched junction bases numbered 9, after V lost 6 bases and J lost 0 bases. CDR3 in DNA: TGTGCCTGCAGTAGGACAGGGACCATGAACACTGAAGCTTTCTTT. Protein product: CACSRTGTMNTEAFF.

The chain recombines TRBV7-2 with TRBJ2-5, with D unclear. The CDR3 is 14 amino acids. V was clipped by 5 bases and J by 1 base, with 11 bases between them. CDR1 and CDR2 from the germline V gene are SGHTA and FQGNSA. CDR3 in amino acids: CASSQTGGQETQYF. CDR3 DNA: TGTGCCAGCAGCCAGACTGGCGGCCAAGAGACCCAGTACTTC.

The rearrangement links TRBV4-3 to TRBJ1-1, with unresolved D. CDR3 length: 12 amino acids. V dropped 4 bases and J dropped 1 base, with 4 bases sitting between them. Germline-derived CDR1 and CDR2 are LGHNA and YSLEER. The CDR3 reads CASSRRNTEAFF. Written as DNA, the CDR3 is TGCGCCAGCAGCCGGCGGAACACTGAAGCTTTCTTT.

The chain has TRBV30 and TRBJ1-1; tentatively, D is TRBD1 (6 bases). V lost 5 bases and J 6 bases, leaving 22 bases between the germline ends. The CDR3 has 15 residues. Germline CDR1 reads GTSNPN; CDR2 reads SVGIG (reference sequence). The DNA for the CDR3 is TGTGCCTGGGCCGGAGCGGCCGGGGGGCACGCTGAAGCTTTCTTT. It encodes CAWAGAAGGHAEAFF. Using reference TRBV30 and TRBJ1-1 for the parts outside the CDR3, the full variable domain is SQTIHQWPATLVQPVGSPLSLECTVEGTSNPNLYWYRQAAGRGLQLLFYSVGIGQISSEVPQNLSASRPQDRQFILSSKKLLLSDSGFYLCAWAGAAGGHAEAFFGQGTRLTVV.

The chain carries TRBV7-2 and TRBJ2-7; possibly TRBD1 for D (5 bases). Deletions cut 2 bases from V and 5 bases from J, with 16 bases between. Germline CDR1 and CDR2: SGHTA and FQGNSA. The CDR3 consists of 15 residues. The CDR3 DNA follows: TGTGCCAGCAGCTTATCGGGCAGGGTTGTAGACGAGCAGTACTTC. Residues: CASSLSGRVVDEQYF.

This chain uses TRBV18 with TRBJ1-5, with a weak D call TRBD1 (6 bases). This CDR3 has 16 amino acids. Per the germline V gene, CDR1 is KGHSH and CDR2 is LQKENI. Deletions cut 5 bases from V and 3 bases from J, with 17 bases between. CDR3 loop: CASSTLPGHSNQPQHF. The CDR3 nucleotides are TGTGCCAGCTCAACTCTCCCGGGACACTCCAATCAGCCCCAGCATTTT.

The chain recombines TRBV27 with TRBJ1-2; TRBD1 agrees at 7 bases. The CDR3 extends over 14 amino acids. Per the germline V gene, CDR1 is MNHEY and CDR2 is SMNVEV (reference sequence). V lost 6 bases to trimming and J lost 10 bases; unmatched junction nucleotides: 14. CDR3 amino acids: CASSRSTSGTDYTF. The CDR3 DNA is TGTGCCAGCAGCCGTTCGACTTCCGGGACAGACTACACCTTC.

The table lists this clone with a count of one. The J gene is TRBJ2-5, the V gene TRBV29-1, with 8 nucleotides matching TRBD1. Germline CDR1 SQVTM, CDR2 ANQGSEA. J gave up 10 bases and V 4 bases, and 8 bases lay outside the gene matches. The CDR3 consists of 12 residues. The CDR3 loop is CSVGADRGNQYF. CDR3 in DNA: TGCAGCGTTGGGGCTGACAGGGGAAACCAGTACTTC.

This chain links TRBV5-4 with TRBJ2-2; TRBD1 aligns across 8 bases. V trimming: 2 bases; J trimming: 7 bases; junction bases outside the gene matches: 1. The germline V gene has CDR1 SGHNT and CDR2 YYREEE (reference sequence). There are 13 residues in the CDR3. CDR3 DNA sequence: TGTGCCAGCAGCTTCGACAGGGGCGGGGAGCTGTTTTTT. Encoded protein: CASSFDRGGELFF.

The chain links TRBV7-8 to TRBJ1-6; perhaps TRBD1 as D (5 bases). The CDR3 length is 15 residues. V was shortened by 4 bases and J by 7 bases, with 14 bases between the two germline ends. Germline CDR1 and CDR2: SGHVS and FQNEAQ. CDR3 sequence reads: CASSSDSWGNSPLHF. The CDR3 bases are TGTGCCAGCAGCTCCGACTCCTGGGGGAATTCACCCCTCCACTTT.

Here the CDR3 DNA reads TGTGCCAGCAGCGTACGCTCAGCGGGAGGAGTTAACGAGCAGTACTTC. Amino acid sequence: CASSVRSAGGVNEQYF. V usage is TRBV9 and J usage is TRBJ2-7; 9 bases are shared with TRBD2. CDR3 length equals 16 residues. The V and J ends lost 1 base and 5 bases, in that order; junction bases with no gene match: 10. Germline-derived CDR1 and CDR2 are SGDLS and YYNGEE.

The genes are TRBV11-2 and TRBJ2-1, with a tentative D call TRBD2 (6 bases). The V gene's germline CDR1 is SGHAT and CDR2 FQNNGV. The ends were cut back, 6 bases at V and 7 bases at J, with 10 bases in the middle. The CDR3 totals 12 residues. In DNA form, the CDR3 reads TGTGCCAGCAGTCGACTAGGGAATGAGCAGTTCTTC. As protein: CASSRLGNEQFF.

This clone has only a few counts. The V and J genes are TRBV9 and TRBJ2-3, with a weak D call TRBD2 (5 bases). This CDR3 spans 15 amino acids. Germline CDR1 reads SGDLS; CDR2 reads YYNGEE. V gave up 0 bases and J gave up 1 base, with 9 bases separating them. In DNA, the CDR3 is TGTGCCAGCAGCGTAGCTATTAGCGGCACAGATACGCAGTATTTT. This translates into CASSVAISGTDTQYF. Full variable domain (rest looked up from reference TRBV9 and TRBJ2-3): DSGVTQTPKHLITATGQRVTLRCSPRSGDLSVYWYQQSLDQGLQFLIQYYNGEERAKGNILERFSAQQFPDLHSELNLSSLELGDSALYFCASSVAISGTDTQYFGPGTRLTVL.

This sequence joins TRBV28 and TRBJ2-7; 8 bases agree with TRBD1. The CDR3 has 14 residues. Germline-derived CDR1 and CDR2 are MDHEN and SYDVKM. V dropped 2 bases and J dropped 3; count of bases not matched to a gene: 3. The CDR3 spells CASSLPTGDYEQYF. In DNA form, the CDR3 reads TGTGCCAGCAGTTTACCGACAGGGGACTACGAGCAGTACTTC.

This sequence joins TRBV7-2 and TRBJ2-1; D is possibly TRBD2 (5 bases). Germline lookup yields CDR1 SGHTA and CDR2 FQGNSA. The CDR3 is 13 amino acids. Trimming took off 1 base at V and 12 bases at J, with 13 bases between the two ends. Here the CDR3 DNA reads TGTGCCAGCAGCTTAGATGTTCGGGCGGGGCAGTTCTTC. It yields the protein CASSLDVRAGQFF.

The chain recombines TRBV14 with TRBJ1-4; the D is unclear. The germline V gene has CDR1 SGHDN and CDR2 FVKESK. The CDR3 covers 13 residues. V was trimmed by 4 bases and J by 5 bases, leaving 8 bases between them. Here the CDR3 DNA reads TGTGCCAGCAGCCGGGGTCACAATGAAAAACTGTTTTTT. This translates into CASSRGHNEKLFF.